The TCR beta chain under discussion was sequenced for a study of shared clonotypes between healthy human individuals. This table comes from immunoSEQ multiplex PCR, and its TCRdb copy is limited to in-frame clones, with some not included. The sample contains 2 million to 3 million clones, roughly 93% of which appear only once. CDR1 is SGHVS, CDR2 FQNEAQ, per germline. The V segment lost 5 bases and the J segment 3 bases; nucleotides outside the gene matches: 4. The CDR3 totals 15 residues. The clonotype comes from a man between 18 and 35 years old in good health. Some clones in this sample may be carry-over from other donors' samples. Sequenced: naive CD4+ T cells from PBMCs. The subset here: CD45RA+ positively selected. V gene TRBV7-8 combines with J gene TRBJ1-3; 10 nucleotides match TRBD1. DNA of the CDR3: TGTGCCAGCAGCGCGGGACAGGGGTATGGAAACACCATATATTTT. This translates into CASSAGQGYGNTIYF. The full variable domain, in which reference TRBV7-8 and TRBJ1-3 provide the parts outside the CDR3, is GAGVSQSPRYKVAKRGQDVALRCDPISGHVSLFWYQQALGQGPEFLTYFQNEAQLDKSGLPSDRFFAERPEGSVSTLKIQRTQQEDSAVYLCASSAGQGYGNTIYFGEGSWLTVV.